This T cell receptor beta chain was sequenced during a study of cytomegalovirus exposure and HLA in healthy donors (dated by TCRdb to the late 2010s). Describing the broader study: A later analysis indicated that the 120 or so validation repertoires were generated on the platform also employed for the 600 to 750 repertoires of the first cohort. The study aimed to test whether signatures of past pathogen exposure could be identified by cataloging public T cell receptors. Along with the approximately 700-subject first cohort, a separate validation cohort of over a hundred different subjects was used. The study combined high-throughput TCR immunosequencing, statistical association of individual TCRs with disease status, and machine learning to predict cytomegalovirus infection status.

The method was the immunoSEQ multiplex PCR assay. As for the original processing: A statistical classification framework was built for diagnosing cytomegalovirus status from the catalog of TCR beta chain sequences. TCRdb re-hosts the immuneACCESS table, in-frame sequences only. Its copies lack some clones; in the studies checked, an unresolved V gene accounts for under half of them, and the cause for the rest is not known. Clonal size and the V and J genes are those of that table, whereas D and trimming came from the DNA. The sample table records 150,000 or so clones; 85% of these occur just once. The top ten clones comprise under 2.5% of the sample. The donors belonged to the validation cohort of 90 to 150 subjects, which was separate from the roughly 670-subject first cohort. Germline trimming: 0 bases from V, 5 bases from J; junction bases outside gene matches: 10. From its cysteine to its phenylalanine, the CDR3 spans 17 amino acids. Just CDR3 DNA is preserved here, 51 bases in frame from base 1. The germline V gene sets CDR1 to SGHAT and CDR2 to FQNNGV.

Broader findings and caveats from the paper: Most TCR sequences were seen in very few donors, while some public TCRs were found in many individuals. The classifier was reported to diagnose cytomegalovirus status with high specificity and sensitivity in both the original and validation cohorts. In vitro tests confirmed that a few of the cytomegalovirus-associated TCR beta chains recognize cytomegalovirus antigens. According to the authors, the approach could potentially be generalized to other disease states and immunological phenotypes. A later analysis had no HLA typing for the validation cohort, so co-occurrence there was scored across all 110 or so repertoires. The study listed 164 TCR beta chains as associated with cytomegalovirus. Subsequent analysis determined that TCRs grouped into clusters in the first cohort also showed a tendency toward co-occurrence across the 130 or so validation repertoires, and 90% to 95% of cluster scores exceeded 0.

Turning to this clone: Its antigen remains undetermined. Base qualities are not at hand, and no much larger clone is one base apart.

The sample consisted of PBMCs. This TCR was recovered from a man younger than 45 in good health and CMV-seropositive. The V and J segments used are TRBV11-2 and TRBJ2-5, with 9 bases in between that match TRBD2. The nucleotide sequence is TGTGCCAGCAGCTTAGATGTAAACCCCAGCGGGGGGGAGACCCAGTACTTC. It specifies CASSLDVNPSGGETQYF.